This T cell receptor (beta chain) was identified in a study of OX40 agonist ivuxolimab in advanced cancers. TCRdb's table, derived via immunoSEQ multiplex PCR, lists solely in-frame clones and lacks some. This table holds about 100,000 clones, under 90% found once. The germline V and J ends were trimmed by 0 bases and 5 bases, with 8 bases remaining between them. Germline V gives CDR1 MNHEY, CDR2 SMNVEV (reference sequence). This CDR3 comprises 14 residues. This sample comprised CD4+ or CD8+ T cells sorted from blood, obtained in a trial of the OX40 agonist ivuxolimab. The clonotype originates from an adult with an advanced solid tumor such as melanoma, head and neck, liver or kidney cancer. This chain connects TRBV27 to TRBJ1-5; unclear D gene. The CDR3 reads CASSLSPRDQPQHF. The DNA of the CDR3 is TGTGCCAGCAGTTTATCCCCAAGGGATCAGCCCCAGCATTTT.